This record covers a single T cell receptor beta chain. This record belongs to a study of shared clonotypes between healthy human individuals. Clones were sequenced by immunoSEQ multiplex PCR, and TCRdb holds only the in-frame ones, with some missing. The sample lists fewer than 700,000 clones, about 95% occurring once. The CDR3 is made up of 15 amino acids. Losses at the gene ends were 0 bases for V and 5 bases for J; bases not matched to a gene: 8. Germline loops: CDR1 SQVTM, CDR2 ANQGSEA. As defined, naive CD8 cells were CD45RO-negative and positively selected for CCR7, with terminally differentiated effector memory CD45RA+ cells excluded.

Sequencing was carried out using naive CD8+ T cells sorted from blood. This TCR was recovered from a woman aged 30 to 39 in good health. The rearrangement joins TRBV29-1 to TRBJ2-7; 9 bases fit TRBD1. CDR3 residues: CSVEDGTGKGNEQYF. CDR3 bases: TGCAGCGTTGAAGATGGGACAGGGAAAGGGAACGAGCAGTACTTC.